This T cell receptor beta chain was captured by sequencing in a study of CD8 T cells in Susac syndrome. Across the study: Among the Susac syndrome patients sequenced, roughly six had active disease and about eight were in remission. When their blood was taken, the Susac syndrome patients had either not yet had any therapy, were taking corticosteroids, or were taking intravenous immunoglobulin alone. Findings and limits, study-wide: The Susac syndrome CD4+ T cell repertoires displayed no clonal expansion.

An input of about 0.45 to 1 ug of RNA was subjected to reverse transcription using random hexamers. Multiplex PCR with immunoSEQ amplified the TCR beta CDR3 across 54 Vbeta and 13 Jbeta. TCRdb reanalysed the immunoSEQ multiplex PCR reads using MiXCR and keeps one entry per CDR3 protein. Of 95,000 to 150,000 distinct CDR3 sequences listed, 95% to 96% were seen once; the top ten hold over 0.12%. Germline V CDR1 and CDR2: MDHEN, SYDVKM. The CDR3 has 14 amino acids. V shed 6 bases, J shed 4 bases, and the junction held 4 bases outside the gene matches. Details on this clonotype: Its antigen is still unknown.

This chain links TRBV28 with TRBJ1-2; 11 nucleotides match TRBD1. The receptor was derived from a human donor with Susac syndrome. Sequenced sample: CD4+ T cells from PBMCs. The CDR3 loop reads CASSDGQGAYGYTF. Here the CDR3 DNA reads TGTGCCAGCAGCGATGGACAGGGGGCCTATGGCTACACCTTC.